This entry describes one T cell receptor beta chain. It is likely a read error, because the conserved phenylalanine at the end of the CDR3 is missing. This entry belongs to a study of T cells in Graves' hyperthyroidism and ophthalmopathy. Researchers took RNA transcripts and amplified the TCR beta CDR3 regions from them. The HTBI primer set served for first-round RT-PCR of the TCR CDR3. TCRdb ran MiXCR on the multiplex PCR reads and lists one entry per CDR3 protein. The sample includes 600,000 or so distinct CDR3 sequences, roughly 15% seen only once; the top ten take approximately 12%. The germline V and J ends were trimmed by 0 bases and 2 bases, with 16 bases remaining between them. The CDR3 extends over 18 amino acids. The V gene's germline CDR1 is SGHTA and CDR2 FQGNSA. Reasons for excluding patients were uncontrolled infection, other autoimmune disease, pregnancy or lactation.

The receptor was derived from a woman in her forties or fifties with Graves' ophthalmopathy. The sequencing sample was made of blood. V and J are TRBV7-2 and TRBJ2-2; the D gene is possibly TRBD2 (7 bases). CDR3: CASSLAGVGGANTGELFL. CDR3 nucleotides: TGTGCCAGCAGCTTAGCTGGGGTGGGGGGGGCCAACACCGGGGAGCTGTTTCTT.